The clone carrying this T cell receptor beta chain was seen ten or more times. Antigen specificity is unknown. TCRdb re-called the RT-PCR reads through MiXCR, storing one row per CDR3 protein. The sample holds 610,000 or so distinct CDR3 sequences, 14% seen once. Losses at the gene ends were 5 bases for V and 6 bases for J; bases not matched to a gene: 7. This CDR3 has 14 residues. Germline CDR1 is SQVTM and CDR2 is ANQGSEA. This entry is derived from a study of response to subunit inactivated influenza vaccine. General study findings and limits: Each seasonal influenza vaccination recruits few new T cells, the authors suggested.

This specimen was PBMCs from blood, taken roughly 12 days after vaccination. This receptor was identified in a man between 50 and 59 years old who received an inactivated influenza vaccine. V and J are TRBV29-1 and TRBJ1-5; 10 positions match TRBD1. The chain's CDR3 is CSVTGTGEGQPQHF. The DNA of the CDR3 is TGCAGCGTTACCGGGACAGGGGAAGGTCAGCCCCAGCATTTT. Variable domain in full (rest from reference TRBV29-1 and TRBJ1-5): SAVISQKPSRDICQRGTSLTIQCQVDSQVTMMFWYRQQPGQSLTLIATANQGSEATYESGFVIDKFPISRPNLTFSTLTVSNMSPEDSSIYLCSVTGTGEGQPQHFGDGTRLSIL.